The following is a T cell receptor beta chain sequence with its context. Its target is unknown. The sample is drawn from a study of cytomegalovirus exposure and HLA in healthy donors. Study-level points and caveats: Accounts indicate the classifier identified cytomegalovirus status with strong specificity and sensitivity.

There are 16 residues in the CDR3. Trimming cost V 5 bases and J 5 bases; bases outside gene matches: 13. From germline, CDR1 is GTSNPN and CDR2 SVGIG (reference sequence). TCRdb keeps only in-frame clones here, not all; method: immunoSEQ multiplex PCR. The table shows roughly 120,000 clones, with approximately 90% occurring only once. The TCR originated in a man between 18 and 29 years old in good health and CMV-seronegative. The chain recombines TRBV30 with TRBJ2-5, with 11 bases fitting TRBD2. The specimen was PBMCs. The CDR3 spells CAWGPGLAVAWETQYF. CDR3 nucleotide sequence: TGTGCCTGGGGACCGGGACTAGCGGTGGCATGGGAGACCCAGTACTTC. Drawing the rest from reference TRBV30 and TRBJ2-5, the complete variable domain is SQTIHQWPATLVQPVGSPLSLECTVEGTSNPNLYWYRQAAGRGLQLLFYSVGIGQISSEVPQNLSASRPQDRQFILSSKKLLLSDSGFYLCAWGPGLAVAWETQYFGPGTRLLVL.